Presented here are 24 T cell receptor beta chains from one specimen sequenced in a study of beta chain features in type 1 diabetes. Since all of the isolated RNA was reverse transcribed, expressed TCRB transcripts were what got sequenced. Produced via immunoSEQ multiplex PCR; TCRdb's table is partial and in-frame only. Among 430,000 or so clones listed, around 10% were seen once. Sequenced sample: naive CD4+ T cells from blood. The receptors come from a woman between 18 and 30 years old in good health.

This clone has a handful of counts. This rearrangement joins TRBV15 to TRBJ1-5; D is unresolved. CDR1 and CDR2 (germline): LNHNV, YYDKDF (reference sequence). Trimming cost V 8 bases and J 0 bases, with 8 bases left between them. This CDR3 is built from 13 residues. CDR3 sequence (DNA): TGTGCCACCGGACGGATTAGCAATCAGCCCCAGCATTTT. Protein product: CATGRISNQPQHF.

This clone was picked up a small number of times. The gene calls are TRBV7-9 and TRBJ2-3; the match to TRBD2 covers 11 bases. Germline V gene data show CDR1 as SEHNR and CDR2 as FQNEAQ (reference sequence). The CDR3 has 17 residues. V lost 6 bases, J lost 2 bases, and 10 bases stayed unmatched. The CDR3 reads CASRPPGLAGPTDTQYF. CDR3 DNA sequence: TGTGCCAGCAGGCCTCCCGGACTAGCGGGTCCCACAGATACGCAGTATTTT.

Turning to this clone: The same CDR3 is also encoded by other DNA sequences in this sample. The CDR3 loop is CASSLTRGTGELFF. The CDR3 DNA is TGTGCCAGCAGCTTAACCCGGGGTACCGGGGAGCTGTTTTTT. This chain connects TRBV7-3 to TRBJ2-2, with D perhaps matching TRBD2 (5 bases). There are 14 residues in the CDR3. Germline V gene data show CDR1 as SGHTA and CDR2 as FQGTGA. The V gene lost 0 bases and the J gene lost 5 bases, with 7 bases spanning the gap.

This clone appeared a few times. This CDR3 reads CASSLETADRRHF. The DNA for the CDR3 is TGCGCCAGCAGCTTGGAGACAGCCGACCGGAGGCACTTT. The chain employs TRBV5-1 and TRBJ1-6; maybe TRBD1 (5 bases). This CDR3 spans 13 amino acids. Germline CDR1 and CDR2: SGHRS and YFSETQ. V was pared by 0 bases and J by 19 bases, with 17 bases between.

This clone was counted a few times. The chain uses TRBV10-3 and TRBJ2-5, with D perhaps matching TRBD2 (6 bases). The CDR3 runs 17 residues. With 11 bases removed from V and 1 base from J, the gap between germline ends came to 26 bases. Germline values: CDR1 ENHRY, CDR2 SYGVKD. In nucleotides, the CDR3 is TGTGCCTCTGGAAATCAGGGAAAACGGGGGACCCAAGAGACCCAGTACTTC. It codes for CASGNQGKRGTQETQYF.

This rearrangement joins TRBV4-1 to TRBJ2-5; perhaps TRBD1 as D (6 bases). The CDR3 covers 14 residues. Germline loops: CDR1 MGHRA, CDR2 YSYEKL. The germline V and J ends were trimmed by 4 bases and 6 bases, with 15 bases remaining between them. Here the CDR3 reads CASSLDRFGKTQYF. CDR3 coding DNA: TGCGCCAGCAGCCTCGACAGGTTTGGGAAGACCCAGTACTTC.

This clone was found a few times. Different DNA sequences within this sample yield the same CDR3. The rearrangement uses TRBV9 and TRBJ1-5; D remains ambiguous. CDR1 and CDR2 (germline): SGDLS, YYNGEE. Trimming took 0 bases from V and 5 from J, leaving 6 bases between them. CDR3 length equals 13 residues. DNA for the CDR3: TGTGCCAGCAGCGTAGGGAGGGATCAGCCCCAGCATTTT. Translated, it gives CASSVGRDQPQHF.

V usage is TRBV4-2 and J usage is TRBJ2-1; D gene ambiguous. Germline V lookup: CDR1 LGHNA, CDR2 YNFKEQ. Trimming left V 2 bases short and J 0 bases short, with 8 bases between. The CDR3 spans 15 residues. The CDR3: CASSQNPSSYNEQFF. Written as DNA, the CDR3 is TGTGCCAGCAGCCAAAATCCTAGCTCCTACAATGAGCAGTTCTTC.

This chain's CDR3 is CRAGTGEKLFF. As DNA, the CDR3 is TGCAGGGCAGGGACTGGCGAAAAACTGTTTTTT. The chain employs TRBV20-1 and TRBJ1-4; a weak D match, TRBD1 (5 bases). This CDR3 is built from 11 residues. Germline CDR1 and CDR2: DFQATT and SNEGSKA (reference sequence).

This clone turned up a few times. The V and J genes are TRBV28 and TRBJ2-2; D ambiguous. This CDR3 contains 14 residues. Germline CDR1 and CDR2: MDHEN and SYDVKM. V lost 1 base and J 3 bases, leaving 6 bases between the germline ends. The CDR3 DNA follows: TGTGCCAGCAGTTTATTCAGATACACCGGGGAGCTGTTTTTT. Its protein is CASSLFRYTGELFF.

This clone showed up just a few times. The chain uses TRBV7-2 and TRBJ1-2; no firm D call. V lost 3 bases, J lost 4 bases, and 9 bases lay in between. Germline-derived CDR1 and CDR2 are SGHTA and FQGNSA. The CDR3 consists of 13 residues. CDR3 DNA sequence: TGTGCCAGCAGCTTGTTGGGTAGCTATGGCTACACCTTC. It yields the protein CASSLLGSYGYTF.

This clone turned up a few times. V usage is TRBV7-2 and J usage is TRBJ2-1, with 12 nucleotides matching TRBD1. V lost 4 bases to trimming and J lost 8 bases; unmatched junction nucleotides: 3. The CDR3 is 14 amino acids. Germline CDR1 reads SGHTA; CDR2 reads FQGNSA. Here the CDR3 reads CASSWGQGAHEQFF. In DNA form, the CDR3 reads TGTGCCAGCAGCTGGGGACAGGGGGCCCATGAGCAGTTCTTC. Using reference TRBV7-2 and TRBJ2-1 for the parts outside the CDR3, the full variable domain is GAGVSQSPSNKVTEKGKDVELRCDPISGHTALYWYRQSLGQGLEFLIYFQGNSAPDKSGLPSDRFSAERTGGSVSTLTIQRTQQEDSAVYLCASSWGQGAHEQFFGPGTRLTVL.

This clone came up a few times. CDR3 DNA: TGTGCCAGCAGCCCGCCGGGAGGGCGTACTGAAGCTTTCTTT. Its translation is CASSPPGGRTEAFF. The chain joins TRBV9 to TRBJ1-1, with D hard to call. Germline V CDR1 and CDR2: SGDLS, YYNGEE. Trimming removed 4 bases from V and 5 bases from J, with 15 bases in between. The CDR3 runs 14 residues.

A few counts support this clone. V is TRBV30 and J is TRBJ1-5, with D possibly TRBD1 on 6 matching bases. Germline-derived CDR1 and CDR2 are GTSNPN and SVGIG (reference sequence). Trimming left V 4 bases short and J 3 bases short, with 7 bases between. CDR3 length equals 12 residues. The CDR3 protein is CAWNRDNQPQHF. Written as DNA, the CDR3 is TGTGCCTGGAACAGGGACAATCAGCCCCAGCATTTT.

The chain carries TRBV7-2 and TRBJ2-7; D unclear. Germline CDR1 is SGHTA and CDR2 is FQGNSA. Trimming left V 4 bases short and J 0 bases short, with 10 bases between. The CDR3 has 14 residues. CDR3 sequence reads: CASSSSFGSYEQYF. Written as DNA, the CDR3 is TGTGCCAGCAGCTCTTCTTTTGGCTCCTACGAGCAGTACTTC.

This clone was seen a few times. This chain links TRBV18 with TRBJ2-3; either TRBD1 or TRBD2 may supply D (5 bases each). Per the germline V gene, CDR1 is KGHSH and CDR2 is LQKENI. Between the trimmed V and J ends, which lost 2 bases and 3 bases, there was a span of 12 bases. This CDR3 spans 15 amino acids. CDR3 nucleotide sequence: TGTGCCAGCTCACCAGGGAGACAGAGGACAGATACGCAGTATTTT. Its protein product is CASSPGRQRTDTQYF.

This clone was observed a handful of times. The chain couples TRBV7-9 to TRBJ2-7; maybe TRBD1 (5 bases). Trimming took 11 bases from V and 6 from J, leaving 11 bases between them. The CDR3 length is 10 residues. CDR1 is SEHNR and CDR2 is FQNEAQ in the germline V gene (reference sequence). The DNA of the CDR3 is TGTGCCCGCGACCAGGGCGAGCAGTACGTC. Protein product: CARDQGEQYV.

In this sample, this clone turned up a few times. The chain recombines TRBV29-1 with TRBJ1-4; a weak D match, TRBD1 (6 bases). V gave up 5 bases and J gave up 3 bases, with 10 bases separating them. The CDR3 covers 13 residues. CDR1 is SQVTM, CDR2 ANQGSEA, per germline. The CDR3 DNA sequence: TGCAGCGTTTACAGGGAAGCTAATGAAAAACTGTTTTTT. Protein sequence: CSVYREANEKLFF. The variable domain in full, with the rest retrieved from reference TRBV29-1 and TRBJ1-4, is SAVISQKPSRDICQRGTSLTIQCQVDSQVTMMFWYRQQPGQSLTLIATANQGSEATYESGFVIDKFPISRPNLTFSTLTVSNMSPEDSSIYLCSVYREANEKLFFGSGTQLSVL.

The sample holds a few counts of this clone. The chain links TRBV28 to TRBJ2-7; tentative D call: TRBD2 (6 bases). Per the germline V gene, CDR1 is MDHEN and CDR2 is SYDVKM. V was clipped by 5 bases and J by 6 bases, with 17 bases between them. The CDR3 is 14 amino acids. The CDR3 region has the DNA TGTGCCAGCAGTCTCGGGGGAACAAAGGGCGAGCAGTACGTC. Translated, it gives CASSLGGTKGEQYV.

This clone was counted only a few times. This chain uses TRBV10-3 with TRBJ2-1; no firm D call. This CDR3 comprises 15 residues. Germline assignment: CDR1 ENHRY and CDR2 SYGVKD. V lost 3 bases, J lost 5 bases, and 14 bases lay in between. For the CDR3, the DNA is TGTGCCATCAGTGATATGGCCCGGACGCACAATGAGCAGTTCTTC. This gives the protein CAISDMARTHNEQFF.

This clone was seen a few times. The V call is TRBV7-9, the J call TRBJ2-5, with D uncertain. There are 13 residues in the CDR3. V was cut by 2 bases and J by 3 bases, with 7 bases left in between. Germline V gene lookup returns CDR1 SEHNR and CDR2 FQNEAQ (reference sequence). DNA for the CDR3: TGTGCCAGCAGCTTACAAATAGAAGAGACCCAGTACTTC. It specifies CASSLQIEETQYF.

This clone showed up just a few times. This chain joins TRBV5-1 and TRBJ2-5; tentative D call: TRBD2 (6 bases). Per germline, CDR1 SGHRS and CDR2 YFSETQ. The CDR3 contains 16 residues. Trimming pared 4 bases from V and 4 bases from J, leaving 20 bases between. The CDR3 region is CASSPGPSVIGETQYF. The DNA for the CDR3 is TGCGCCAGCAGCCCCGGTCCTAGCGTTATAGGAGAGACCCAGTACTTC.

This clone was detected only a few times. CDR3 nucleotide sequence: TGTGCCAGCAGCTTAGGGCTAGCGAGCCCCTACGAGCAGTACTTC. Its translation is CASSLGLASPYEQYF. The chain couples TRBV13 to TRBJ2-7; D may be TRBD2 (6 bases). This CDR3 spans 15 amino acids. The germline gives CDR1 PRHDT, CDR2 FYEKMQ (reference sequence). Trimming took off 0 bases at V and 2 bases at J, with 11 bases between the two ends.

This clone was picked up a small number of times. This chain connects TRBV5-1 to TRBJ1-1; 7 bases map to TRBD1. The CDR3 length is 11 residues. The germline V gene encodes CDR1 SGHRS and CDR2 YFSETQ. The junction had 4 bases not matched to a gene; V was cut back by 6 bases and J by 8 bases. Here the CDR3 DNA reads TGCGCCAGCACTTCACAGGGGGAAGCTTTCTTT. The encoded protein is CASTSQGEAFF.